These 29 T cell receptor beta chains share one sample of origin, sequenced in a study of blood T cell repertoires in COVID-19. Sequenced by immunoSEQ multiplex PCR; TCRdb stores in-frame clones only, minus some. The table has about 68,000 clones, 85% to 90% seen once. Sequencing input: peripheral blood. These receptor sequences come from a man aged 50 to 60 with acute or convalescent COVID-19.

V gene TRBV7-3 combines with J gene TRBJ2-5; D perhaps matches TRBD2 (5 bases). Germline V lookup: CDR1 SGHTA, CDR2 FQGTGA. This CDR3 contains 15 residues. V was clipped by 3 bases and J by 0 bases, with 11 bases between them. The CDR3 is CASSLSGEYQETQYF. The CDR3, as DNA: TGTGCCAGCAGCTTGTCTGGGGAGTACCAAGAGACCCAGTACTTC.

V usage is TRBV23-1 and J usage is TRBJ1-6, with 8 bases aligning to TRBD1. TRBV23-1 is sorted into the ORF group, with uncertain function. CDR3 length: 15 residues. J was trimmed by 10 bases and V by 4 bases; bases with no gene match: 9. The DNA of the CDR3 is TGCGCCAGCAGTCTAGGACAGGGCCTCAGGTCACCCCTCCACTTT. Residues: CASSLGQGLRSPLHF.

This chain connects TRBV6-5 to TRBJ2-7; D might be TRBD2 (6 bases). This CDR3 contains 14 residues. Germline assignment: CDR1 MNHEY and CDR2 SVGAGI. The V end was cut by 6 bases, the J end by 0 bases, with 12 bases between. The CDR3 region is CASRMSGSSYEQYF. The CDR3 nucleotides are TGTGCCAGCAGGATGAGCGGGTCCTCCTACGAGCAGTACTTC.

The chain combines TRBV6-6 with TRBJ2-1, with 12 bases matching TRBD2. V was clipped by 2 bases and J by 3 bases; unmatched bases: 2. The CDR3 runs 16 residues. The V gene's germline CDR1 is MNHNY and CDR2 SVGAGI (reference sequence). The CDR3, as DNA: TGTGCCAGCAGTTACGTACTAGCGGGAGGCTACAATGAGCAGTTCTTC. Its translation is CASSYVLAGGYNEQFF.

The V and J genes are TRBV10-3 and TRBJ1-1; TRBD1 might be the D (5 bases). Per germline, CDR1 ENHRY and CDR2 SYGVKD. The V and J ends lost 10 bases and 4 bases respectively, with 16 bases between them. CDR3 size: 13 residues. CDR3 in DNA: TGTGCCAGCGCAGGGTCTAGGAGCACTGAAGCTTTCTTT. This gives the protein CASAGSRSTEAFF.

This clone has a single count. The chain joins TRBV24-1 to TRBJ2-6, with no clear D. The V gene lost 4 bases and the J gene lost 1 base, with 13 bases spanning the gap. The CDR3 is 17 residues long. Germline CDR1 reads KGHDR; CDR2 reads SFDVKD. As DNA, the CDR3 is TGTGCCACCAGTGACCGCTCCACACGTTCTGGGGCCAACGTCCTGACTTTC. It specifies CATSDRSTRSGANVLTF.

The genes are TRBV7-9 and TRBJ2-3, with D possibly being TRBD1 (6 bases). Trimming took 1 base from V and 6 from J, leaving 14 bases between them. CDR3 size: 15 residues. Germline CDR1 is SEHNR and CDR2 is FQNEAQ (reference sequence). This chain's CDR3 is CASSLGTGLVDTQYF. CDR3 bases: TGTGCCAGCAGCTTAGGAACAGGGTTGGTTGATACGCAGTATTTT.

The CDR3 sequence: CASSQDRQVQGANEAFF. The CDR3 coding sequence is TGCGCCAGCAGCCAAGATAGGCAAGTACAGGGGGCGAATGAAGCTTTCTTT. The V call is TRBV4-1, the J call TRBJ1-1, with TRBD1 identical over 9 bases. The CDR3 totals 17 residues. V lost 0 bases and J lost 7; bases outside the gene matches: 12. Germline-derived CDR1 and CDR2 are MGHRA and YSYEKL.

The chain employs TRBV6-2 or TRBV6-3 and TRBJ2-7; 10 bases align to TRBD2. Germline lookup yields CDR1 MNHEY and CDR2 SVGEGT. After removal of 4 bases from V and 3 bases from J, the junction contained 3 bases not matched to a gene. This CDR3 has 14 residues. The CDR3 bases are TGTGCCAGCAGTTCCGGGACTAGCGTCTACGAGCAGTACGTC. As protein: CASSSGTSVYEQYV.

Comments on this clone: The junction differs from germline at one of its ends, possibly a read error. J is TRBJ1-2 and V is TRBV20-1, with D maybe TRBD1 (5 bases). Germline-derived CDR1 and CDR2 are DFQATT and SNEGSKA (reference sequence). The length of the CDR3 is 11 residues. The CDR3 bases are TGCAGTGGTAGACAGATGTATGGCTACACCTTC. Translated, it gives CSGRQMYGYTF.

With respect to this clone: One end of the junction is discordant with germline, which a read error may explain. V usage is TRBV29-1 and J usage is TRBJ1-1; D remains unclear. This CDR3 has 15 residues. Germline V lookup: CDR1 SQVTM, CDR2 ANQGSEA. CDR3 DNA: TGCAGCGCTGAACGGGGAGGTTGGATGAACACTGAAGCTTTCTTT. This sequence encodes CSAERGGWMNTEAFF.

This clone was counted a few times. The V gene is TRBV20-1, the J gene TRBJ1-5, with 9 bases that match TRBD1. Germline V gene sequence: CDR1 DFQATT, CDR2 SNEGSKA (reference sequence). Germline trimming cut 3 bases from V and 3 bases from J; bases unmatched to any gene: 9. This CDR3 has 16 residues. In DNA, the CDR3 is TGCAGTGCTAGTCCGACAGGGGGGTTTCCCAATCAGCCCCAGCATTTT. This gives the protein CSASPTGGFPNQPQHF.

This chain's CDR3 is CASSPRQGAYGYTF. The CDR3, as DNA: TGTGCCAGCTCACCGCGACAGGGGGCGTATGGCTACACCTTC. This sequence joins TRBV18 and TRBJ1-2, with 10 bases identical to TRBD1. The CDR3 length is 14 residues. From germline, CDR1 is KGHSH and CDR2 LQKENI. Unmatched junction bases numbered 3, after V lost 3 bases and J lost 5 bases.

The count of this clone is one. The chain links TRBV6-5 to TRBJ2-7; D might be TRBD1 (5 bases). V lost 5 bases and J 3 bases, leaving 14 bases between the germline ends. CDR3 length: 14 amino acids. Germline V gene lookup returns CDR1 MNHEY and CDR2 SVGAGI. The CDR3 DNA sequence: TGTGCCAGCAGTCGGTCCTGGACAAACTACGAGCAGTACTTC. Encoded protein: CASSRSWTNYEQYF.

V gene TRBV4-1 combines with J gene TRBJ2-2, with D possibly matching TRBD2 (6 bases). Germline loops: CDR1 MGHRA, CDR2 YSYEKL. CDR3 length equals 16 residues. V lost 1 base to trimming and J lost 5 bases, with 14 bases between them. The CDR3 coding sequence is TGCGCCAGCAGCCAAGGAGGTGGCCGGGGGACCGGGGAGCTGTTTTTT. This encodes CASSQGGGRGTGELFF.

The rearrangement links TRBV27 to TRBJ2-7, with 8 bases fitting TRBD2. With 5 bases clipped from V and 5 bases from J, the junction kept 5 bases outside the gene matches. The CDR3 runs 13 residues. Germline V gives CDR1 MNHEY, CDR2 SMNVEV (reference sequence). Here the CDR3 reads CASSREGGNEQYV. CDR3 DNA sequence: TGTGCCAGCAGTCGGGAGGGCGGCAACGAGCAGTACGTC.

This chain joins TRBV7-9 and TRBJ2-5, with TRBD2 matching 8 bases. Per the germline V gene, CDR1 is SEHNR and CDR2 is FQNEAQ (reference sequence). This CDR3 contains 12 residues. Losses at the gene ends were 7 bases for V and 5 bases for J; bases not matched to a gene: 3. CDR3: CASTPGGETQYF. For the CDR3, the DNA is TGTGCCAGCACTCCGGGGGGGGAGACCCAGTACTTC.

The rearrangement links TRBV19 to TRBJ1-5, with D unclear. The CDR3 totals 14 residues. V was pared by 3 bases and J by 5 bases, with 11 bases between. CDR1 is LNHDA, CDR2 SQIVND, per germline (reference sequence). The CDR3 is CASSIRERDQPQHF. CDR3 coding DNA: TGTGCCAGTAGTATTCGCGAGAGGGATCAGCCCCAGCATTTT.

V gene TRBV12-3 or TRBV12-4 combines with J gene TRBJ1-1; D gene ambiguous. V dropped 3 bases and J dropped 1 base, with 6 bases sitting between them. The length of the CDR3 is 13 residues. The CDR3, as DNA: TGTGCCAGCAGTTTTAGTGAGAACACTGAAGCTTTCTTT. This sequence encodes CASSFSENTEAFF.

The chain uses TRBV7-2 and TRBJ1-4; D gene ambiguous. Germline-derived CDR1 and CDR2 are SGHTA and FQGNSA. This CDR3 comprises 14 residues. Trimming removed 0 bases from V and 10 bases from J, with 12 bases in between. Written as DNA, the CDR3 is TGTGCCAGCAGCTTAGCCGGTGAGGCCGCAAAACTGTTTTTT. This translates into CASSLAGEAAKLFF.

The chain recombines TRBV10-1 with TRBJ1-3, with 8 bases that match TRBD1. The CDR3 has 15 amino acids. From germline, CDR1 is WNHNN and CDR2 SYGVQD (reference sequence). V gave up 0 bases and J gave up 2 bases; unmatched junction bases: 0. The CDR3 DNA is TGCGCCAGCAGTGAGTCGACAGGGGCTGGAAACACCATATATTTT. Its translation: CASSESTGAGNTIYF.

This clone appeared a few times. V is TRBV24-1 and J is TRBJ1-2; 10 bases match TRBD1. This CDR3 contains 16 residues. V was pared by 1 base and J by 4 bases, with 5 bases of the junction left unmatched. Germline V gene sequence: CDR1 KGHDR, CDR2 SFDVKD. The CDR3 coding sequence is TGTGCCACCAGTGATTTAGGGGACAGGGGTACCTATGGCTACACCTTC. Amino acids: CATSDLGDRGTYGYTF.

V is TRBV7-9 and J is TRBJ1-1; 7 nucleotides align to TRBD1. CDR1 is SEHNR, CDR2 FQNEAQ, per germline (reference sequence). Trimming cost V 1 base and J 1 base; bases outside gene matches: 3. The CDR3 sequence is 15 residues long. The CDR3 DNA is TGTGCCAGCAGCTTAGGGGGACAGCCGAACACTGAAGCTTTCTTT. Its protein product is CASSLGGQPNTEAFF.

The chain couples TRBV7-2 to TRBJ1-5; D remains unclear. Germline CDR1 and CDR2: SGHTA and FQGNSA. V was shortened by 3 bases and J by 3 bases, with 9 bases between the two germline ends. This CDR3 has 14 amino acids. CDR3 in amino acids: CASSFQQNNQPQHF. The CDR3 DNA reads TGTGCCAGCAGCTTTCAACAGAACAATCAGCCCCAGCATTTT.

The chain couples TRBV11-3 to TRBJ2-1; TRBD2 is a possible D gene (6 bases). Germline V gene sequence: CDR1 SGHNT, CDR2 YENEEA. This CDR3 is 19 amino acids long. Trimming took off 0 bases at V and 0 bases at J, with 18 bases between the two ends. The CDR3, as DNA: TGTGCCAGCAGCTTAGATCATTTCGCATCTAGCGACTCCTACAATGAGCAGTTCTTC. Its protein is CASSLDHFASSDSYNEQFF.

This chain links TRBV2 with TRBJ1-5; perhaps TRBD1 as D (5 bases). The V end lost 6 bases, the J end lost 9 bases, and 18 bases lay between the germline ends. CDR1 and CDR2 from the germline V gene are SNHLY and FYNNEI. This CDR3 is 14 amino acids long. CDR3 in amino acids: CASRGTRGLGPQHF. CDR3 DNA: TGTGCCAGCAGGGGCACCCGGGGACTTGGGCCCCAGCATTTT. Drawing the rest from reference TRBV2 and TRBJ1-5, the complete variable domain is EPEVTQTPSHQVTQMGQEVILRCVPISNHLYFYWYRQILGQKVEFLVSFYNNEISEKSEIFDDQFSVERPDGSNFTLKIRSTKLEDSAMYFCASRGTRGLGPQHFGDGTRLSIL.

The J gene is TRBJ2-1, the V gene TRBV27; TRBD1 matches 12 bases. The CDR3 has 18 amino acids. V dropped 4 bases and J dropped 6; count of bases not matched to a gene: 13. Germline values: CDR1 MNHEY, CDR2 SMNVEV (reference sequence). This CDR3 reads CASSSKIPGQGALNEQFF. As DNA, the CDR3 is TGTGCCAGCAGTTCCAAGATCCCGGGACAGGGGGCCCTCAATGAGCAGTTCTTC.

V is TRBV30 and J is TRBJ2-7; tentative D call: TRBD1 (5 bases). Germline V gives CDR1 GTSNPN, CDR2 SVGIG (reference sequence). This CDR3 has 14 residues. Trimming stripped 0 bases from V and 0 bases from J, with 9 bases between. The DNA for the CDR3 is TGTGCCTGGAGTGTACCAGGACACTCCTACGAGCAGTACTTC. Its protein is CAWSVPGHSYEQYF.

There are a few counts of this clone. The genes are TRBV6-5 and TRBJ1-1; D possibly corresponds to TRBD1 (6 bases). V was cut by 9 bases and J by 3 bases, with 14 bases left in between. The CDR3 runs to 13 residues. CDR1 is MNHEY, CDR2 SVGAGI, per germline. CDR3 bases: TGTGCCAGTGGGGGCGGCTGGGACACTGAAGCTTTCTTT. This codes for CASGGGWDTEAFF.